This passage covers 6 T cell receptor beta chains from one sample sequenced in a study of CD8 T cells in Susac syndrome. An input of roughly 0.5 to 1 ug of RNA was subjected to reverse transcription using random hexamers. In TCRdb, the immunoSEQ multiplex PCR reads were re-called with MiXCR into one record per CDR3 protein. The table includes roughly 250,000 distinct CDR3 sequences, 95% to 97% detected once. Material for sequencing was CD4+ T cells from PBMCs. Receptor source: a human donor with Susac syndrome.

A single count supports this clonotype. For the CDR3, the DNA is TGCAGCCCGGGGGGGACTGAAGCTTTCTTT. It specifies CSPGGTEAFF. The J gene is TRBJ1-1, the V gene TRBV20-1; a possible D gene is TRBD1 (5 bases). The CDR3 runs 10 residues. Germline V gene sequence: CDR1 DFQATT, CDR2 SNEGSKA (reference sequence).

The CDR3: CASSVERDSYGYTF. CDR3 DNA sequence: TGTGCCAGCAGCGTAGAGCGGGACAGCTATGGCTACACCTTC. The chain is built from TRBV9 and TRBJ1-2, with 7 bases that match TRBD1. From germline, CDR1 is SGDLS and CDR2 YYNGEE. CDR3 length: 14 amino acids. Unmatched junction bases numbered 3, after V lost 0 bases and J lost 4 bases.

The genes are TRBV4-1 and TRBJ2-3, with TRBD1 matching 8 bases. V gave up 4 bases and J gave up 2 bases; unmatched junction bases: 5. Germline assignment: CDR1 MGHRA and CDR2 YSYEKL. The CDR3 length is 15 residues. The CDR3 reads CASSPGQGVTDTQYF. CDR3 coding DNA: TGCGCCAGCAGCCCCGGACAGGGCGTCACAGATACGCAGTATTTT.

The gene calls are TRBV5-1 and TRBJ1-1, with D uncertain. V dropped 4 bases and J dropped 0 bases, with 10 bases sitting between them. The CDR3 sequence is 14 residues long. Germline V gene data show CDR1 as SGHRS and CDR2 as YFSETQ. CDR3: CASSPTAMNTEAFF. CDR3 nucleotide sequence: TGCGCCAGCAGCCCGACCGCGATGAACACTGAAGCTTTCTTT.

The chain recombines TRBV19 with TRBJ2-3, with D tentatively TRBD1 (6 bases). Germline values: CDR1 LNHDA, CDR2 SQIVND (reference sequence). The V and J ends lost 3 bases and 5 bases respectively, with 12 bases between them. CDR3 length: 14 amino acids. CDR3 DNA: TGTGCCAGTAGTATCATGACAGGTCGAGATACGCAGTATTTT. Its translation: CASSIMTGRDTQYF.

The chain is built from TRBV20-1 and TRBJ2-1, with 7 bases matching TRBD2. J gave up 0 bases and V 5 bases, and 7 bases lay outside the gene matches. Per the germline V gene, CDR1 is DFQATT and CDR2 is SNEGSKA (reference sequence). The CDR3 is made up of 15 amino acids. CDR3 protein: CSADSGGSSYNEQFF. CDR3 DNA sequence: TGCAGTGCTGACTCGGGCGGGAGCTCCTACAATGAGCAGTTCTTC.